This is a list of T cell receptor beta chains from one sample in a study of blood T cells in healthy people across ages. TCRdb reprocessed the 5' RACE reads via MiXCR and lists one record per CDR3 protein. Among approximately 1.5 million distinct CDR3 sequences listed, roughly a third were seen once. The specimen sequenced was blood. Receptor source: a woman in her 30s in good health. The CDR3 runs from the conserved cysteine through the conserved F or W. The D gene is left open where the match is weak. Expanded clones get a size class; other rows say once, few or many, or leave the size out.

v_call: TRBV30
j_call: TRBJ1-2
d_call: .
clone_size: few
cdr3_nt: TGTGCCTGGAGTGTGGGGACACCCCAGGTTCGTGGCTACACCTTC
cdr3_aa: CAWSVGTPQVRGYTF

v_call: TRBV29-1
j_call: TRBJ1-2
d_call: .
clone_size: .
cdr3_nt: TGCAGCGTTGATTCGGGGAGAGGTGGCTACACCTTC
cdr3_aa: CSVDSGRGGYTF

v_call: TRBV5-6
j_call: TRBJ2-7
d_call: TRBD2
clone_size: .
cdr3_nt: TGTGCCAGCAGCTTGGCCGTTGGGGACTATCCCTACGAGCAGTACTTC
cdr3_aa: CASSLAVGDYPYEQYF

v_call: TRBV6-7
j_call: TRBJ2-5
d_call: .
clone_size: few
cdr3_nt: TGTGCCAGCAGCCACTGGGGATCTGACCAGGAGACCCAGTACTTC
cdr3_aa: CASSHWGSDQETQYF

v_call: TRBV10-2
j_call: TRBJ2-7
d_call: .
clone_size: .
cdr3_nt: TGCGCCGGCAGTGAGGACTTAACCTACGAGCAGTACTTC
cdr3_aa: CAGSEDLTYEQYF

v_call: TRBV24-1
j_call: TRBJ2-1
d_call: .
clone_size: few
cdr3_nt: TGTGCCACCAGTGATTTGCGTGTAGGTGGCACTGAGCAGTTCTTC
cdr3_aa: CATSDLRVGGTEQFF

v_call: TRBV20-1
j_call: TRBJ2-1
d_call: .
clone_size: .
cdr3_nt: TGCAGTGCAGCAGGGATAGAACTATCCTACAATGAGCAGTTCTTC
cdr3_aa: CSAAGIELSYNEQFF

v_call: TRBV20-1
j_call: TRBJ2-7
d_call: .
clone_size: few
cdr3_nt: TGCAGTGCTAGAGCCGCAGGGCTATACTACGAGCAGTACTTC
cdr3_aa: CSARAAGLYYEQYF

v_call: TRBV7-9
j_call: TRBJ2-7
d_call: .
clone_size: .
cdr3_nt: TGTGCCAGCAGCGGAAGCGAGGGCCCAACCTACGAGCAGTACTTC
cdr3_aa: CASSGSEGPTYEQYF

v_call: TRBV12-3/TRBV12-4
j_call: TRBJ2-3
d_call: TRBD2
clone_size: .
cdr3_nt: TGTGCCAGCAGTTTAGTGGGTTGGACTAGCGGGAGGGATACGCAGTATTTT
cdr3_aa: CASSLVGWTSGRDTQYF

v_call: TRBV27
j_call: TRBJ2-1
d_call: .
clone_size: few
cdr3_nt: TGTGCCAGCAGCCAAACAGGGATGAGCTCCTACAATGAGCAGTTCTTC
cdr3_aa: CASSQTGMSSYNEQFF

v_call: TRBV7-2
j_call: TRBJ2-5
d_call: .
clone_size: .
cdr3_nt: TGTGCCAGCAGCTTATCGAGATATCCCTCTCTCCGGGAGACCCAGTACTTC
cdr3_aa: CASSLSRYPSLRETQYF

v_call: TRBV20-1
j_call: TRBJ2-7
d_call: TRBD2
clone_size: few
cdr3_nt: TGCAGTGCTCGGAGAGTTGGACTAGCGGGGAGGATTAGCTACGAGCAGTACTTC
cdr3_aa: CSARRVGLAGRISYEQYF

v_call: TRBV12-5
j_call: TRBJ2-1
d_call: TRBD2
clone_size: .
cdr3_nt: TGTGCTAGTGGTTCAGGACTAGCGGGAGAGACGCACACCCCCAATGAGCAGTTCTTC
cdr3_aa: CASGSGLAGETHTPNEQFF

v_call: TRBV9
j_call: TRBJ1-6
d_call: .
clone_size: .
cdr3_nt: TGTGCCAGCAGCCAAGGGGGAGGTTCACCCCTCCACTTT
cdr3_aa: CASSQGGGSPLHF

v_call: TRBV7-2
j_call: TRBJ1-2
d_call: TRBD1
clone_size: few
cdr3_nt: TGTGCCAGCAGCCAACACAGGGGTAGTGGCTACACCTTC
cdr3_aa: CASSQHRGSGYTF

v_call: TRBV7-9
j_call: TRBJ2-1
d_call: .
clone_size: .
cdr3_nt: TGTGCCAGCAGCTTAGAAGGTTTCAATGAGCAGTTCTTC
cdr3_aa: CASSLEGFNEQFF

v_call: TRBV12-3/TRBV12-4
j_call: TRBJ1-3
d_call: .
clone_size: .
cdr3_nt: TGTGCCACCGGGGCGAACTCTGGAAACACCATATATTTT
cdr3_aa: CATGANSGNTIYF

v_call: TRBV28
j_call: TRBJ1-1
d_call: TRBD1
clone_size: .
cdr3_nt: TGTGCCAGCAGTCTCCGACAGGGATCGCCTTTCTTT
cdr3_aa: CASSLRQGSPFF

v_call: TRBV6-2/TRBV6-3
j_call: TRBJ1-2
d_call: TRBD1
clone_size: few
cdr3_nt: TGTGCCAGCAGTTACTCCGGACAGGATGGCTACACCTTC
cdr3_aa: CASSYSGQDGYTF

v_call: TRBV20-1
j_call: TRBJ2-3
d_call: TRBD1
clone_size: once
cdr3_nt: TGCAGTGCTCTGAACCTTGGACAGGGGGCCATCACAGATACGCAGTATTTT
cdr3_aa: CSALNLGQGAITDTQYF

v_call: TRBV20-1
j_call: TRBJ2-5
d_call: .
clone_size: few
cdr3_nt: TGCAGCGCCGTTTTGGGGGGCTTCCAAGAGACCCAGTACTTC
cdr3_aa: CSAVLGGFQETQYF

v_call: TRBV28
j_call: TRBJ2-3
d_call: .
clone_size: many
cdr3_nt: TGTGCCAGCCGAGACTACGCAAGCACAGATACGCAGTATTTT
cdr3_aa: CASRDYASTDTQYF

v_call: TRBV20-1
j_call: TRBJ2-3
d_call: TRBD2
clone_size: .
cdr3_nt: TGCAGTGCTAGAGTCGAAGCGGGAGTAGATACGCAGTATTTT
cdr3_aa: CSARVEAGVDTQYF

v_call: TRBV20-1
j_call: TRBJ2-7
d_call: TRBD1
clone_size: few
cdr3_nt: TGCAGTGCTAGAGACGCCGGGACAGGGTCTCACGAGCAGTACTTC
cdr3_aa: CSARDAGTGSHEQYF

v_call: TRBV7-9
j_call: TRBJ1-1
d_call: TRBD1
clone_size: once
cdr3_nt: TGTGCCAGCAGCCCACCCCGACAGGGTAAAGGAGCTTTCTTT
cdr3_aa: CASSPPRQGKGAFF

v_call: TRBV6-2/TRBV6-3
j_call: TRBJ2-5
d_call: .
clone_size: few
cdr3_nt: TGTGCCAGCAGTCGGACAGAAAAAGAGACCCAGTACTTC
cdr3_aa: CASSRTEKETQYF

v_call: TRBV5-4
j_call: TRBJ2-5
d_call: TRBD2
clone_size: once
cdr3_nt: TGTGCCAGCAGCTTCCCTAGCGGGGCGACCCAAGAGACCCAGTACTTC
cdr3_aa: CASSFPSGATQETQYF

v_call: TRBV25-1
j_call: TRBJ2-1
d_call: .
clone_size: few
cdr3_nt: TGTGCCAGCAGTGAAGGTTATGTCTACAATGAGCAGTTCTTC
cdr3_aa: CASSEGYVYNEQFF

v_call: TRBV19
j_call: TRBJ1-5
d_call: .
clone_size: .
cdr3_nt: TGTGCCAGTACCCCGGGAGGAAGACTTAGCAATCAGCCCCAGCATTTT
cdr3_aa: CASTPGGRLSNQPQHF

v_call: TRBV20-1
j_call: TRBJ2-3
d_call: TRBD2
clone_size: .
cdr3_nt: TGCAGTGCCGACGGGAGGACTAGCACAGATACGCAGTATTTT
cdr3_aa: CSADGRTSTDTQYF

v_call: TRBV5-4
j_call: TRBJ2-1
d_call: TRBD2
clone_size: .
cdr3_nt: TGTGCCAGCAGCTTAGAGCGGGAGGACAATGAGCAGTTCTTC
cdr3_aa: CASSLEREDNEQFF

v_call: TRBV7-6
j_call: TRBJ2-5
d_call: TRBD2
clone_size: .
cdr3_nt: TGTGCCAGCAGCCGCCCAAGGGGGGTTAGCGGGAGGGAGACCCAGTACTTC
cdr3_aa: CASSRPRGVSGRETQYF

v_call: TRBV5-5
j_call: TRBJ1-1
d_call: .
clone_size: few
cdr3_nt: TGTGCCAGCACCCCGGGACGGATGAACACTGAAGCTTTCTTT
cdr3_aa: CASTPGRMNTEAFF

v_call: TRBV29-1
j_call: TRBJ1-1
d_call: .
clone_size: .
cdr3_nt: TGCAGCGTTGAAGTGCTTGGGGGCAACACTGAAGCTTTCTTT
cdr3_aa: CSVEVLGGNTEAFF

v_call: TRBV20-1
j_call: TRBJ1-4
d_call: .
clone_size: .
cdr3_nt: TGCAGTGCTCAGCACCTCCAGGGGGAAAAACTGTTTTTT
cdr3_aa: CSAQHLQGEKLFF

v_call: TRBV7-8
j_call: TRBJ2-1
d_call: TRBD1
clone_size: many
cdr3_nt: TGTGCCAGCAGCCGGGACAGGGGGCTGGTGGTCAATGAGCAGTTCTTC
cdr3_aa: CASSRDRGLVVNEQFF

v_call: TRBV7-9
j_call: TRBJ2-1
d_call: .
clone_size: .
cdr3_nt: TGTGCCAGCAACTTAGGCGCCTACAATGAGCAGTTCTTC
cdr3_aa: CASNLGAYNEQFF

v_call: TRBV2
j_call: TRBJ1-2
d_call: .
clone_size: .
cdr3_nt: TGTGCCAGCAGTGAAAGTCATCAGGGCTACACCTTC
cdr3_aa: CASSESHQGYTF

v_call: TRBV18
j_call: TRBJ1-1
d_call: .
clone_size: .
cdr3_nt: TGTGCCAGCTCACCACAGGCAGAGGGGTTGAACACTGAAGCTTTCTTT
cdr3_aa: CASSPQAEGLNTEAFF

v_call: TRBV4-1
j_call: TRBJ1-2
d_call: TRBD1
clone_size: .
cdr3_nt: TGCGCCAGCAGCCACCGATGGGGGACAGGGGGCCCCACTAACTATGGCTACACCTTC
cdr3_aa: CASSHRWGTGGPTNYGYTF